This T cell receptor beta chain emerged from a study of T cell changes during pregnancy in multiple sclerosis. The V segment lost 5 bases and the J segment 9 bases; nucleotides outside the gene matches: 6. CDR1 is SEHNR, CDR2 FQNEAQ, per germline (reference sequence). This CDR3 is built from 14 residues. The method was immunoSEQ multiplex PCR; TCRdb's version includes in-frame clones alone and lacks a portion of them. The sample has some 34,000 clones, 80% to 95% seen once. The sample in question was CD4+ T cells from peripheral blood mononuclear cells, obtained in the third trimester of pregnancy. The sequence was obtained from a female donor in good health, enrolled as a control in a pregnancy study. The chain couples TRBV7-9 to TRBJ2-1; 11 bases map to TRBD2. The CDR3 loop reads CASSRGLAVGEQFF. Here the CDR3 DNA reads TGTGCCAGCAGCCGGGGACTAGCGGTTGGTGAGCAGTTCTTC.